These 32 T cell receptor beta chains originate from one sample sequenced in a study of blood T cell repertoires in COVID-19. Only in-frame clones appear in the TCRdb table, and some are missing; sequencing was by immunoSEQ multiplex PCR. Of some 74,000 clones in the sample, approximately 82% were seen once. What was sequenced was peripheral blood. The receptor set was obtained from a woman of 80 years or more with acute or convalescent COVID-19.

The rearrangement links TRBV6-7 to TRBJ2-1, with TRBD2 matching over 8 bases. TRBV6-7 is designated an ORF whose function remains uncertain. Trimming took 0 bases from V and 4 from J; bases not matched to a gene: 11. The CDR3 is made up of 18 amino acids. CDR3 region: CASSYSMAGLVGYNEQFF. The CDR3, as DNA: TGTGCCAGCAGTTACTCGATGGCGGGACTAGTAGGTTACAATGAGCAGTTCTTC.

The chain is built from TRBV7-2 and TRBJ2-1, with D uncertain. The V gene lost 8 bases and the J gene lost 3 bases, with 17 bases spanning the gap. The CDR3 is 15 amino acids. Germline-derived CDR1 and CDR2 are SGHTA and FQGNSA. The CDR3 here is CASSTVSNHYNEQFF. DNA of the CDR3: TGTGCCAGCTCGACTGTTAGCAACCACTACAATGAGCAGTTCTTC.

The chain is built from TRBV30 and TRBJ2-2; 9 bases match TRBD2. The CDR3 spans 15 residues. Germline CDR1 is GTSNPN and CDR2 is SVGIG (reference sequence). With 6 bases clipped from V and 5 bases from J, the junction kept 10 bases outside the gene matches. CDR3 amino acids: CACTLGTSWTGELFF. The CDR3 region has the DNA TGTGCCTGTACCTTGGGGACTAGCTGGACCGGGGAGCTGTTTTTT.

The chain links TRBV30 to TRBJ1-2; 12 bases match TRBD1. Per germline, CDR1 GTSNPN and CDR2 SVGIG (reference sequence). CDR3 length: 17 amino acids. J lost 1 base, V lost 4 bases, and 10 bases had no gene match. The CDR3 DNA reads TGTGCCTGGATAGGGGGGGACAGGGGGCAATATAACTATGGCTACACCTTC. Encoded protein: CAWIGGDRGQYNYGYTF.

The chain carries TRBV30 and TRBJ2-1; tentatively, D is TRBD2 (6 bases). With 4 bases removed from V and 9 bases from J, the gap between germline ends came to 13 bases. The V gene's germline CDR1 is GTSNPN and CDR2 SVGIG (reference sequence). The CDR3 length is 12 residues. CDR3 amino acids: CAWTAGYGEQFF. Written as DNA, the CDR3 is TGTGCCTGGACGGCGGGGTACGGTGAGCAGTTCTTC.

CDR3: CASSVDQDSYEQYF. The CDR3 DNA is TGTGCCAGCAGCGTAGATCAGGACTCCTACGAGCAGTACTTC. The chain joins TRBV9 to TRBJ2-7; no firm D call. V was clipped by 0 bases and J by 0 bases, with 7 bases between them. There are 14 residues in the CDR3. The V gene's germline CDR1 is SGDLS and CDR2 YYNGEE. The entire variable domain, with the rest obtained from reference TRBV9 and TRBJ2-7, is as follows: DSGVTQTPKHLITATGQRVTLRCSPRSGDLSVYWYQQSLDQGLQFLIQYYNGEERAKGNILERFSAQQFPDLHSELNLSSLELGDSALYFCASSVDQDSYEQYFGPGTRLTVT.

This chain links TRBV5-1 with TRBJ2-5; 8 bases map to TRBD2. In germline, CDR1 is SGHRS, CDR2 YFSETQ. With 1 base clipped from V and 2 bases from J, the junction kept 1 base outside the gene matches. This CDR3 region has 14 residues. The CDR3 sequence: CASSLSSGQETQYF. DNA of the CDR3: TGCGCCAGCAGCTTGTCTAGCGGGCAAGAGACCCAGTACTTC.

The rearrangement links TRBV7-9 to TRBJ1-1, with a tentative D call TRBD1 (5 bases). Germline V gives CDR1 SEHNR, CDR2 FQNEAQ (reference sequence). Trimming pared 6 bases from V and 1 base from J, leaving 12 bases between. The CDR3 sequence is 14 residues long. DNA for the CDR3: TGTGCCAGCAGATCGACAGCTTCGAACACTGAAGCTTTCTTT. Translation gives CASRSTASNTEAFF.

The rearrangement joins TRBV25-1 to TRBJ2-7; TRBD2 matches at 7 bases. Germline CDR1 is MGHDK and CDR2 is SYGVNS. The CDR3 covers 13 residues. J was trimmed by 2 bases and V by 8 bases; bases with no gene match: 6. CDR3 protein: CASGPSGTYEQYF. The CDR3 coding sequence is TGTGCCAGCGGCCCTAGCGGTACCTACGAGCAGTACTTC.

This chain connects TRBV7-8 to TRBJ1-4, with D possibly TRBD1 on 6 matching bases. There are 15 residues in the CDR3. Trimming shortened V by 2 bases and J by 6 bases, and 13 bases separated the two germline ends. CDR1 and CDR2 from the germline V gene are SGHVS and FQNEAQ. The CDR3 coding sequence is TGTGCCAGCAGCTTAATGGACAGAACCTATGAAAAACTGTTTTTT. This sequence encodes CASSLMDRTYEKLFF.

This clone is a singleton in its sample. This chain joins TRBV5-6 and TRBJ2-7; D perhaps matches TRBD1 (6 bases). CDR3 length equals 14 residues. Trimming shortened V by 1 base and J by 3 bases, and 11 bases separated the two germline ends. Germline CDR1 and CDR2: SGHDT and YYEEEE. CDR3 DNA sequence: TGTGCCAGCAGCTTGCATACAGGGAACTACGAGCAGTACTTC. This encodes CASSLHTGNYEQYF.

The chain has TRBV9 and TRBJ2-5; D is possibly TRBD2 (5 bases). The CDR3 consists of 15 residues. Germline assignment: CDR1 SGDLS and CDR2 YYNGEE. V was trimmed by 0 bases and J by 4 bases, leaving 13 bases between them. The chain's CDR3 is CASSVGPEGSETQYF. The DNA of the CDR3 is TGTGCCAGCAGCGTAGGGCCAGAGGGTTCAGAGACCCAGTACTTC. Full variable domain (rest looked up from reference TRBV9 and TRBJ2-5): DSGVTQTPKHLITATGQRVTLRCSPRSGDLSVYWYQQSLDQGLQFLIQYYNGEERAKGNILERFSAQQFPDLHSELNLSSLELGDSALYFCASSVGPEGSETQYFGPGTRLLVL.

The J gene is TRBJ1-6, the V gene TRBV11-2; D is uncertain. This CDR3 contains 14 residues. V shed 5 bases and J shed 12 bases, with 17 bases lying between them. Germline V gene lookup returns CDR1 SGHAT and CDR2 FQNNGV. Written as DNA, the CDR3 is TGTGCCAGCAGCGTGGACGGACGGGAGCGACCCCTCCACTTT. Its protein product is CASSVDGRERPLHF.

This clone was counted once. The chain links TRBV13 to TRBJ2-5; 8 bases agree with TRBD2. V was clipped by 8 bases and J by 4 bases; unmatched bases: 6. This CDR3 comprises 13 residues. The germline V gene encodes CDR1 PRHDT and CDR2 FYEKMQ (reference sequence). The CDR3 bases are TGTGCCAGCGCCGGGGGGGGCGGAGAGACCCAGTACTTC. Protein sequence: CASAGGGGETQYF.

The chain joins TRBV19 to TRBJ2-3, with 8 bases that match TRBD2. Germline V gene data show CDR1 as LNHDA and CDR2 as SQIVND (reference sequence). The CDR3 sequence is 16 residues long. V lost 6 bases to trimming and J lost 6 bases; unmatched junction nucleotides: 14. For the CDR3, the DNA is TGTGCCAGTAGGAGCGGGAGCGCCAGTATTGTGGATACGCAGTATTTT. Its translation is CASRSGSASIVDTQYF. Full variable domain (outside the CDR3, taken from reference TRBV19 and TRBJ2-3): DGGITQSPKYLFRKEGQNVTLSCEQNLNHDAMYWYRQDPGQGLRLIYYSQIVNDFQKGDIAEGYSVSREKKESFPLTVTSAQKNPTAFYLCASRSGSASIVDTQYFGPGTRLTVL.

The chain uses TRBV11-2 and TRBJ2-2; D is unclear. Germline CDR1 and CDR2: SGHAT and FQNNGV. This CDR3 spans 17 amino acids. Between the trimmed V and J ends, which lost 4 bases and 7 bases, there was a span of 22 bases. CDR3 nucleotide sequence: TGTGCCAGCAGCTCCACACCACGGAGAGAATTAGGCGGGGAGCTGTTTTTT. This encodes CASSSTPRRELGGELFF. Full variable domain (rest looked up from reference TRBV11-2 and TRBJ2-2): EAGVAQSPRYKIIEKRQSVAFWCNPISGHATLYWYQQILGQGPKLLIQFQNNGVVDDSQLPKDRFSAERLKGVDSTLKIQPAKLEDSAVYLCASSSTPRRELGGELFFGEGSRLTVL.

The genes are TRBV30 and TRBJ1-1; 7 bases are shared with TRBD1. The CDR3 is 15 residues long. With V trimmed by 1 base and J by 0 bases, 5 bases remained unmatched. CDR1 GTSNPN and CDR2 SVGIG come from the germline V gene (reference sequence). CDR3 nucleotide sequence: TGTGCCTGGAGTGGCCCAGGGGGTCTGAACACTGAAGCTTTCTTT. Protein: CAWSGPGGLNTEAFF.

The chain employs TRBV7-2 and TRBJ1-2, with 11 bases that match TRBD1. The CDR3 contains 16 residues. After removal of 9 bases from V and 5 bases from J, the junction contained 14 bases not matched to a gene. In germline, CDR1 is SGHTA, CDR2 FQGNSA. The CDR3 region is CAREGIRDRGWYGYTF. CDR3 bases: TGTGCCAGAGAGGGAATCCGGGACAGGGGGTGGTATGGCTACACCTTC.

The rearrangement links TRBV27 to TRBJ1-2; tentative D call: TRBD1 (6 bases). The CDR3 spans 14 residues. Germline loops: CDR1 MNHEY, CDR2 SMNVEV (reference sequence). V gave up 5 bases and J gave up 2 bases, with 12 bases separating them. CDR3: CASSPRTENYGYTF. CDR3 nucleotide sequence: TGTGCCAGCAGTCCCCGGACAGAAAACTATGGCTACACCTTC.

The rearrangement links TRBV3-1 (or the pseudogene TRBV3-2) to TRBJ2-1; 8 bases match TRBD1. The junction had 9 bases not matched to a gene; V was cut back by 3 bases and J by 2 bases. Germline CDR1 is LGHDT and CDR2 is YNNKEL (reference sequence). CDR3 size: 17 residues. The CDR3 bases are TGTGCCAGCAGCCACGCGTCCGGGACAGGCACCTACAATGAGCAGTTCTTC. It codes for CASSHASGTGTYNEQFF.

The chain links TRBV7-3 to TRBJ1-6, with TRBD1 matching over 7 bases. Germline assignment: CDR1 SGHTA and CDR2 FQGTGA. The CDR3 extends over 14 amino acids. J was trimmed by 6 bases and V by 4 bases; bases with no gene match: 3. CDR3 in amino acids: CASSSGDSNSPLHF. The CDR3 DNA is TGTGCCAGCAGCTCAGGGGACAGTAATTCACCCCTCCACTTT.

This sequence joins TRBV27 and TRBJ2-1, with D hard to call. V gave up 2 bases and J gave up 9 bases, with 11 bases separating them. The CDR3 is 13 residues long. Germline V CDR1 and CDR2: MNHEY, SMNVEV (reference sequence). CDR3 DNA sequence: TGTGCCAGCAGTTTAACGGAGTATGGTGAGCAGTTCTTC. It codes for CASSLTEYGEQFF.

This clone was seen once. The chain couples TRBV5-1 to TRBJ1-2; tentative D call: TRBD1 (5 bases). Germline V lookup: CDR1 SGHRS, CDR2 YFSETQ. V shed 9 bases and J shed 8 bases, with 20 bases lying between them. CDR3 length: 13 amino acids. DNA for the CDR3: TGCGCCACTTCAGACAGTAACCGTGAAGGCTACACCTTC. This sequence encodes CATSDSNREGYTF. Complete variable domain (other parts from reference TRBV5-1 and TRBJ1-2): KAGVTQTPRYLIKTRGQQVTLSCSPISGHRSVSWYQQTPGQGLQFLFEYFSETQRNKGNFPGRFSGRQFSNSRSEMNVSTLELGDSALYLCATSDSNREGYTFGSGTRLTVV.

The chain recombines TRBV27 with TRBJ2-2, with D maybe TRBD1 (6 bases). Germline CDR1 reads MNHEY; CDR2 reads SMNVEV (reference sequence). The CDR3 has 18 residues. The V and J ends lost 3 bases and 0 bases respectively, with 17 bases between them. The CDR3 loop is CASSFRFDTGPNTGELFF. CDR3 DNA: TGTGCCAGCAGTTTTAGATTTGATACAGGGCCGAACACCGGGGAGCTGTTTTTT.

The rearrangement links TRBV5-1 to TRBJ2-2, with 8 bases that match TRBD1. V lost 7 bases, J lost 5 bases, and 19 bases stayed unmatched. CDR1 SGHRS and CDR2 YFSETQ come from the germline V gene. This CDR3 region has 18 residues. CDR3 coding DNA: TGCGCCAGCGGTGACCTTCAGGGGGCGGATGTTTTAACCGGGGAGCTGTTTTTT. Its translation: CASGDLQGADVLTGELFF.

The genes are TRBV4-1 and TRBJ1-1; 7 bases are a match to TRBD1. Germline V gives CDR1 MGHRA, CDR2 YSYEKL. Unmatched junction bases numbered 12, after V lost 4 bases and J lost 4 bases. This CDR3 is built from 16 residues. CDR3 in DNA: TGCGCCAGCAGCCCTTCCACAGGGGTTGGGGGCACTGAAGCTTTCTTT. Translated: CASSPSTGVGGTEAFF.

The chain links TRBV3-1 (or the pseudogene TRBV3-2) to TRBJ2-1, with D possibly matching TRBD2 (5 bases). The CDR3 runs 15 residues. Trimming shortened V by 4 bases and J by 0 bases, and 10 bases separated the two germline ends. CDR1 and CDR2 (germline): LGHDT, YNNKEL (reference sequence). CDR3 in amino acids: CASSRGSDSYNEQFF. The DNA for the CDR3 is TGTGCCAGCAGCCGAGGGAGTGACTCCTACAATGAGCAGTTCTTC.

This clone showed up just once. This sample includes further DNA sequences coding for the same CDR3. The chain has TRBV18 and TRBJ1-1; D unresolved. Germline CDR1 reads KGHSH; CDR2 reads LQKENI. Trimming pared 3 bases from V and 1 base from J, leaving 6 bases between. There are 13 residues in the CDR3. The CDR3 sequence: CASSPGRNTEAFF. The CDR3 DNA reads TGTGCCAGCTCACCCGGGAGGAACACTGAAGCTTTCTTT.

The CDR3 DNA reads TGTGCCAGCAGTTACGGACAGGGGGCCGGGGAGCTGTTTTTT. This translates into CASSYGQGAGELFF. The genes are TRBV6-6 and TRBJ2-2, with 10 bases that match TRBD1. The ends lost 2 bases at V and 6 bases at J; junction bases unmatched: 0. CDR1 MNHNY and CDR2 SVGAGI come from the germline V gene (reference sequence). CDR3 length equals 14 residues.

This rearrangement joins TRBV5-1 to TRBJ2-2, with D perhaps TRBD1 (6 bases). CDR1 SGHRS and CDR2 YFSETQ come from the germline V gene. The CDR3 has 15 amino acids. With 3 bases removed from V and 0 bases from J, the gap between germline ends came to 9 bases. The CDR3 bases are TGCGCCAGCAGCTCGAGGACAGCGAACACCGGGGAGCTGTTTTTT. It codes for CASSSRTANTGELFF. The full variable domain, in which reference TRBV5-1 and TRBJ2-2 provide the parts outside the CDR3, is KAGVTQTPRYLIKTRGQQVTLSCSPISGHRSVSWYQQTPGQGLQFLFEYFSETQRNKGNFPGRFSGRQFSNSRSEMNVSTLELGDSALYLCASSSRTANTGELFFGEGSRLTVL.

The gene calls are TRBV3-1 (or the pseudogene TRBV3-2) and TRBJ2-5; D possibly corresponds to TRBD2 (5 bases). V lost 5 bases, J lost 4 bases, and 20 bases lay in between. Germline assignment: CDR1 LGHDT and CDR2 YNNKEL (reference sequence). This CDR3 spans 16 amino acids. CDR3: CASSFFFGKRGETQYF. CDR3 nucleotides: TGTGCCAGCAGCTTTTTCTTCGGGAAGAGAGGAGAGACCCAGTACTTC.

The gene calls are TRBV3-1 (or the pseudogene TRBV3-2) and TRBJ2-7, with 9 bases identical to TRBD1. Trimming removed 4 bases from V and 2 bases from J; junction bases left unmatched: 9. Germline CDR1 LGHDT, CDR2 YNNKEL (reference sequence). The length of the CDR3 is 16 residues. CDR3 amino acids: CASSRRLGTGTYEQYF. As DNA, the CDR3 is TGTGCCAGCAGCCGAAGATTGGGGACAGGGACCTACGAGCAGTACTTC.